The sequence of this T cell receptor beta chain was determined in a study of OX40 agonist ivuxolimab in advanced cancers. Looking at the study overall: Recorded diagnoses for dose-escalation patients were hepatocellular carcinoma, melanoma, renal cell or head and neck cancer.

CDR3 length equals 14 residues. V lost 5 bases to trimming and J lost 4 bases; unmatched junction nucleotides: 5. Germline CDR1 and CDR2: SGHNT and YENEEA. Repertoires were generated with immunoSEQ multiplex PCR, while TCRdb's copy carries only in-frame clones and drops some. This table holds 70,000 to 85,000 clones, roughly 90% found once. The TCR sequence derives from an adult with an advanced solid tumor such as melanoma, head and neck, liver or kidney cancer. V is TRBV11-3 and J is TRBJ2-5, with 9 bases aligning to TRBD1. Sequenced here: CD4+ or CD8+ T cells sorted from blood, sampled in a trial of the OX40 agonist ivuxolimab. The CDR3 spells CASSRGTGLETQYF. CDR3 bases: TGTGCCAGCAGCCGAGGGACAGGGTTAGAGACCCAGTACTTC.